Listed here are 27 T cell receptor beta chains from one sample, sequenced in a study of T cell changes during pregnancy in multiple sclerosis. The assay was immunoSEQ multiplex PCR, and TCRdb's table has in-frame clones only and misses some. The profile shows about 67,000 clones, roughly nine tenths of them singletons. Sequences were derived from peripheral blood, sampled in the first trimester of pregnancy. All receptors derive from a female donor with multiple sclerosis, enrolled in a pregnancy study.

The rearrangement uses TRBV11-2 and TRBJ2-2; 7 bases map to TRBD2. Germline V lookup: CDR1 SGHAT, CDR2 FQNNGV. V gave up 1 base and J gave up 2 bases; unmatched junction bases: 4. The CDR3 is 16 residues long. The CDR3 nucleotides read TGTGCCAGCAGCTTAGCCCCTAGCGGAAACACCGGGGAGCTGTTTTTT. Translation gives CASSLAPSGNTGELFF.

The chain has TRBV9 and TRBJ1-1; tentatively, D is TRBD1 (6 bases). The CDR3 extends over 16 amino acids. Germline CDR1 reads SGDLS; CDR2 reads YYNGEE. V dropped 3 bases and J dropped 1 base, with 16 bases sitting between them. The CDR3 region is CASSASTGTPNTEAFF. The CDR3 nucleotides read TGTGCCAGCAGCGCGTCCACCGGGACACCGAACACTGAAGCTTTCTTT.

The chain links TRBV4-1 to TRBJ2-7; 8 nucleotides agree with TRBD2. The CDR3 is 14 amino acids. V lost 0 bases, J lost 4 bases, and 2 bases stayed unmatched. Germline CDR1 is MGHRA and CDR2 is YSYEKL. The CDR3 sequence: CASSQEPSGYEQYF. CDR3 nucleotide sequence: TGCGCCAGCAGCCAAGAACCTAGCGGGTACGAGCAGTACTTC.

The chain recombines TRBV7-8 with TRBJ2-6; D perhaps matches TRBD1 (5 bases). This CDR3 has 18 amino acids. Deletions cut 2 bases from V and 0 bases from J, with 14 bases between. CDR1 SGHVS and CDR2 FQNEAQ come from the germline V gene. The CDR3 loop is CASSLLTQGNSGANVLTF. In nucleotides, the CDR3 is TGTGCCAGCAGCTTATTAACTCAGGGAAACTCTGGGGCCAACGTCCTGACTTTC.

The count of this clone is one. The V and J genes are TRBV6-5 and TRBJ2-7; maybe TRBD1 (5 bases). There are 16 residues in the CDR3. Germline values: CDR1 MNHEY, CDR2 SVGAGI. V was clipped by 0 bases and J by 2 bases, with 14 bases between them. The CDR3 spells CASSYSKFADTYEQYF. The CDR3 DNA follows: TGTGCCAGCAGTTACTCGAAGTTTGCGGACACCTACGAGCAGTACTTC.

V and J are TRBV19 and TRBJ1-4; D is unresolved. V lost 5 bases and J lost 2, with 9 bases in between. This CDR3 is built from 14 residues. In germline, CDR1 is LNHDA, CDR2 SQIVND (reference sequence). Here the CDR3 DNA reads TGTGCCAGTAGTCCCGAGGCGACTAATGAAAAACTGTTTTTT. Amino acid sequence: CASSPEATNEKLFF. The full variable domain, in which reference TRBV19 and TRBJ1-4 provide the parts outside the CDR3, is DGGITQSPKYLFRKEGQNVTLSCEQNLNHDAMYWYRQDPGQGLRLIYYSQIVNDFQKGDIAEGYSVSREKKESFPLTVTSAQKNPTAFYLCASSPEATNEKLFFGSGTQLSVL.

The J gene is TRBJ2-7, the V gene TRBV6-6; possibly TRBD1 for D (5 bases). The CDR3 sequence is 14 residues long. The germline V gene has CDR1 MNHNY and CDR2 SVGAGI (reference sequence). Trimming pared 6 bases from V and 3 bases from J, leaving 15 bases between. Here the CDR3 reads CASRSSFDSYEQYF. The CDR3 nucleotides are TGTGCCAGCAGGTCAAGCTTTGACAGCTACGAGCAGTACTTC.

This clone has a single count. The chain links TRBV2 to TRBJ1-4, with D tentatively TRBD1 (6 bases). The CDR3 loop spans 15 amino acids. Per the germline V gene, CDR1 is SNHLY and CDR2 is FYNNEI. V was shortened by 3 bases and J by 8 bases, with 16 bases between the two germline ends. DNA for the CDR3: TGTGCCAGCAGTGACCCCCAGGGGCTAGGGGAAAAACTGTTTTTT. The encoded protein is CASSDPQGLGEKLFF.

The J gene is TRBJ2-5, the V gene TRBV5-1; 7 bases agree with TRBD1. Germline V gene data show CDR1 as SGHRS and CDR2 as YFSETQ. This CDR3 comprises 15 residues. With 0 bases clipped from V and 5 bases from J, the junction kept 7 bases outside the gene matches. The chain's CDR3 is CASSLARQGEETQYF. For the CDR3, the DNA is TGCGCCAGCAGCTTGGCCCGTCAGGGGGAGGAGACCCAGTACTTC. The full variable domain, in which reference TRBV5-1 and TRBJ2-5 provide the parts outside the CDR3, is KAGVTQTPRYLIKTRGQQVTLSCSPISGHRSVSWYQQTPGQGLQFLFEYFSETQRNKGNFPGRFSGRQFSNSRSEMNVSTLELGDSALYLCASSLARQGEETQYFGPGTRLLVL.

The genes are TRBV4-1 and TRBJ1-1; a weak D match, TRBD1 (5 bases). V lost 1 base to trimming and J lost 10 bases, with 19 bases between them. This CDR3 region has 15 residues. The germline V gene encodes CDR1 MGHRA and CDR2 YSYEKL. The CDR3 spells CASSQGGVEGRGAFF. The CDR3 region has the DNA TGCGCCAGCAGCCAAGGAGGGGTGGAGGGGAGGGGAGCTTTCTTT.

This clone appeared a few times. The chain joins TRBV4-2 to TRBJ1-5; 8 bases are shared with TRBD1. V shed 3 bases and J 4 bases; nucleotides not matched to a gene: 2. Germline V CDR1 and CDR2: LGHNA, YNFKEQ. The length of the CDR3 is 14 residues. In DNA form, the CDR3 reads TGTGCCAGCAGCCAGGGACAGGCGAATCAGCCCCAGCATTTT. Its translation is CASSQGQANQPQHF.

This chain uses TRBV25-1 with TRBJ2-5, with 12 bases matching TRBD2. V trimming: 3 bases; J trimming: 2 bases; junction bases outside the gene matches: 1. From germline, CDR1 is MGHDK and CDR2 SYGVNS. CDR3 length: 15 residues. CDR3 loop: CASSDLAGGQETQYF. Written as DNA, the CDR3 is TGTGCCAGCAGTGATCTAGCGGGGGGGCAAGAGACCCAGTACTTC. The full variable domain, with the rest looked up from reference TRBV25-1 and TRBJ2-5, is EADIYQTPRYLVIGTGKKITLECSQTMGHDKMYWYQQDPGMELHLIHYSYGVNSTEKGDLSSESTVSRIRTEHFPLTLESARPSHTSQYLCASSDLAGGQETQYFGPGTRLLVL.

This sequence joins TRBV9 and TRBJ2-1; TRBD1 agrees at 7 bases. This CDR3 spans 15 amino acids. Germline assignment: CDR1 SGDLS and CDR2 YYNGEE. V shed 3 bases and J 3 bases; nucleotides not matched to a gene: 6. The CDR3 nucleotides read TGTGCCAGCAGCGCCGGACAGGTGGGCTACAATGAGCAGTTCTTC. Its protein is CASSAGQVGYNEQFF.

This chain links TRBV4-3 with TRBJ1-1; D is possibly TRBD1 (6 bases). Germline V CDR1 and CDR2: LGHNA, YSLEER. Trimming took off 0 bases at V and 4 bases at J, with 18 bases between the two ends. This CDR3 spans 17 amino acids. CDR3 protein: CASSQDIGGRKATEAFF. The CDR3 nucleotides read TGCGCCAGCAGCCAAGATATTGGGGGCAGGAAAGCCACTGAAGCTTTCTTT.

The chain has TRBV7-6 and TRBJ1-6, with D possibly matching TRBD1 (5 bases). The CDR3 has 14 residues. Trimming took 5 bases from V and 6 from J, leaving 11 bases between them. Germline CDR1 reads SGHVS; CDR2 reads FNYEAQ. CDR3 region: CASSLRVSNSPLHF. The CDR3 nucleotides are TGTGCCAGCAGCCTCAGGGTGTCTAATTCACCCCTCCACTTT. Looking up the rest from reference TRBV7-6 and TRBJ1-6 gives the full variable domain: GAGVSQSPRYKVTKRGQDVALRCDPISGHVSLYWYRQALGQGPEFLTYFNYEAQQDKSGLPNDRFSAERPEGSISTLTIQRTEQRDSAMYRCASSLRVSNSPLHFGNGTRLTVT.

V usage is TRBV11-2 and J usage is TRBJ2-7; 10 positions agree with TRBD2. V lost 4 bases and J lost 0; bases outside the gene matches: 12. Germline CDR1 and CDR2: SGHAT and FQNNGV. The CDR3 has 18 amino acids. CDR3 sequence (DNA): TGTGCCAGCAGCTCGGGGGGTTGGACTAGCGGACCCTCCTACGAGCAGTACTTC. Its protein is CASSSGGWTSGPSYEQYF.

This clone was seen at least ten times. The CDR3: CASRGPAGELFF. CDR3 in DNA: TGTGCCAGCAGGGGGCCGGCCGGGGAGCTGTTTTTT. This chain connects TRBV28 to TRBJ2-2; D is possibly TRBD1 (5 bases). Trimming removed 6 bases from V and 6 bases from J, with 8 bases in between. The CDR3 loop spans 12 amino acids. CDR1 MDHEN and CDR2 SYDVKM come from the germline V gene.

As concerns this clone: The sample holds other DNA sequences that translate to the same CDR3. The CDR3 sequence: CASSLGTNYGYTF. As DNA, the CDR3 is TGTGCCAGCAGCTTAGGGACAAACTATGGCTACACCTTC. V usage is TRBV11-2 and J usage is TRBJ1-2, with D possibly matching TRBD1 (5 bases). The CDR3 totals 13 residues. CDR1 and CDR2 from the germline V gene are SGHAT and FQNNGV. Trimming cost V 1 base and J 2 bases, with 5 bases left between them.

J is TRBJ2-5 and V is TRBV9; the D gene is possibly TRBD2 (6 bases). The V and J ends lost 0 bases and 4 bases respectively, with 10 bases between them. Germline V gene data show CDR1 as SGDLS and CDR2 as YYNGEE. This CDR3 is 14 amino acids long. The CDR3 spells CASSVAGRGETQYF. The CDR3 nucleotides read TGTGCCAGCAGCGTAGCAGGGCGGGGAGAGACCCAGTACTTC.

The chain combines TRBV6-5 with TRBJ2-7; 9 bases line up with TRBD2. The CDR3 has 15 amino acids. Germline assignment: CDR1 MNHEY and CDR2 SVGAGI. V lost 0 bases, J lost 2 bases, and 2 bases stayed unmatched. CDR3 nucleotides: TGTGCCAGCAGTTACTCGGCGGGAGGGCCCTACGAGCAGTACTTC. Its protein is CASSYSAGGPYEQYF.

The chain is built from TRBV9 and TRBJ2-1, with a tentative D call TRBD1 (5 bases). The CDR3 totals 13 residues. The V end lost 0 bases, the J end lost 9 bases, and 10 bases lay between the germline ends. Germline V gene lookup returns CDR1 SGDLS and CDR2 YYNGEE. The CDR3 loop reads CASSVGAGFEQFF. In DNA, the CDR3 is TGTGCCAGCAGCGTAGGGGCAGGGTTTGAGCAGTTCTTC.

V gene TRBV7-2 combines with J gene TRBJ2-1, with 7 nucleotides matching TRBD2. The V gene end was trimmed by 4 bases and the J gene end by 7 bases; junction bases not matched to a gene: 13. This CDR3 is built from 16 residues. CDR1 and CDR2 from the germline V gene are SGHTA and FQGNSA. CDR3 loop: CASSSFSGGLWNEQFF. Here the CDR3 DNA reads TGTGCCAGCAGCTCGTTTTCCGGGGGGTTGTGGAATGAGCAGTTCTTC.

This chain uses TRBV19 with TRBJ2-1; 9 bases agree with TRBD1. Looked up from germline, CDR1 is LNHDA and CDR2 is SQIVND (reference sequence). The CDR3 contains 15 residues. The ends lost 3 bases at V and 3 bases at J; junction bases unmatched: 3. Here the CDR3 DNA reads TGTGCCAGTAGTATCGGACAGGGGCTCTACAATGAGCAGTTCTTC. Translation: CASSIGQGLYNEQFF.

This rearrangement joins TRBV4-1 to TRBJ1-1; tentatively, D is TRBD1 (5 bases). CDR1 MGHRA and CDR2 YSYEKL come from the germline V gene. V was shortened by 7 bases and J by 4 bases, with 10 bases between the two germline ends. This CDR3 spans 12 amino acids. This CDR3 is CASIAGGTEAFF. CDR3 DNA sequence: TGCGCCAGCATAGCGGGGGGCACTGAAGCTTTCTTT.

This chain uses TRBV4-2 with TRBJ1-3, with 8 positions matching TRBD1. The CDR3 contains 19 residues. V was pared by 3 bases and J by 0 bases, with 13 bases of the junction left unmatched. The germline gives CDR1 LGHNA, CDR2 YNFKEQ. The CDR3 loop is CASSQALGTGKSSGNTIYF. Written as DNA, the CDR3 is TGTGCCAGCAGCCAGGCTCTGGGGACAGGAAAGAGCTCTGGAAACACCATATATTTT.

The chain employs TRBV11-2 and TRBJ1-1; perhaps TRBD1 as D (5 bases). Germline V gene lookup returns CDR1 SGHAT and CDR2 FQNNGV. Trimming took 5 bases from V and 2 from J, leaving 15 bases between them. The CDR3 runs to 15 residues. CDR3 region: CASSPVLTVNTEAFF. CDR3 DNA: TGTGCCAGCAGCCCAGTATTGACAGTTAACACTGAAGCTTTCTTT.

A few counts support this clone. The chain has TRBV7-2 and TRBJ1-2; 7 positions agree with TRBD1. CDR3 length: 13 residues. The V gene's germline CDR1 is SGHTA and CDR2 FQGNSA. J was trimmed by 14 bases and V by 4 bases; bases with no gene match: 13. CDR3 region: CASSSSQTGARTF. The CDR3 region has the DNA TGTGCCAGCAGCTCGTCACAAACAGGGGCGAGGACCTTC.